This passage covers 22 T cell receptor beta chains from one sample sequenced in a study of T cells in localized non-small cell lung cancer. The table came from immunoSEQ multiplex PCR; TCRdb's copy has only in-frame clones and leaves some out. The sample contains 26,000 or so clones, approximately 90% of which appear only once. The specimen comprised peripheral blood, sampled before any cancer treatment. These receptors originate from a female donor of 60 years or more with stage II squamous cell lung carcinoma.

This chain joins TRBV27 and TRBJ2-2; 8 bases fit TRBD2. The J segment lost 5 bases and the V segment lost 5 bases, leaving 13 bases of the junction unmatched. The CDR3 has 17 amino acids. Germline lookup yields CDR1 MNHEY and CDR2 SMNVEV (reference sequence). In nucleotides, the CDR3 is TGTGCCAGCAGTCGAAGAATTACGGGCGGGGGGACCGGGGAGCTGTTTTTT. It is translated as CASSRRITGGGTGELFF.

CDR3 in amino acids: CASSLGWDQPQHF. The CDR3 DNA follows: TGTGCCAGCAGCTTAGGATGGGATCAGCCCCAGCATTTT. The gene calls are TRBV7-2 and TRBJ1-5, with D hard to call. The V gene lost 1 base and the J gene lost 5 bases, with 6 bases spanning the gap. Per the germline V gene, CDR1 is SGHTA and CDR2 is FQGNSA. The CDR3 has 13 residues.

The V gene is TRBV29-1, the J gene TRBJ2-1, with D maybe TRBD1 (6 bases). Per germline, CDR1 SQVTM and CDR2 ANQGSEA. V shed 7 bases and J shed 6 bases, with 16 bases lying between them. The CDR3 contains 13 residues. The CDR3 sequence: CSDNRELGNEQFF. In nucleotides, the CDR3 is TGCAGCGACAACAGGGAGCTCGGCAATGAGCAGTTCTTC.

The chain has TRBV5-6 and TRBJ2-7; D assignment may be TRBD1 or TRBD2 (5 bases each). The CDR3 has 18 residues. Per germline, CDR1 SGHDT and CDR2 YYEEEE. V was pared by 0 bases and J by 3 bases, with 22 bases between. CDR3 coding DNA: TGTGCCAGCAGCTTGGCAGGGAGTCACCCCCTCGGGATCTACGAGCAGTACTTC. Translation: CASSLAGSHPLGIYEQYF.

V and J are TRBV21-1 and TRBJ1-1; TRBD1, as called in the table, went unchecked against the DNA. TRBV21-1 is noted as a pseudogene. This CDR3 region has 17 residues. CDR3 DNA: TGTGCCAGCAGCAAAATAGGACAGGGGGTGATGAACACTGAAGCTTTCTTT. Residues: CASSKIGQGVMNTEAFF.

This clone was seen only once. The gene calls are TRBV9 and TRBJ1-3; D uncertain. Germline CDR1 SGDLS, CDR2 YYNGEE. Trimming took 0 bases from V and 0 from J, leaving 10 bases between them. The CDR3 extends over 16 amino acids. The CDR3: CASSVGFSFSGNTIYF. Here the CDR3 DNA reads TGTGCCAGCAGCGTAGGTTTTTCATTCTCTGGAAACACCATATATTTT.

The chain couples TRBV5-8 to TRBJ2-2; D not certain. CDR1 is SGHTS and CDR2 is YDEGEE in the germline V gene. The CDR3 covers 14 residues. Trimming removed 0 bases from V and 8 bases from J, with 11 bases in between. This CDR3 is CASSLGTIRGELFF. In DNA, the CDR3 is TGTGCCAGCAGCTTGGGGACCATTAGGGGGGAGCTGTTTTTT. Complete variable domain (other parts from reference TRBV5-8 and TRBJ2-2): EAGVTQSPTHLIKTRGQQATLRCSPISGHTSVYWYQQALGLGLQFLLWYDEGEERNRGNFPPRFSGRQFPNYSSELNVNALELEDSALYLCASSLGTIRGELFFGEGSRLTVL.

A single count supports this clone. CDR3: CAWKGSGNTIYF. Here the CDR3 DNA reads TGTGCCTGGAAAGGCTCTGGAAACACCATATATTTT. The V call is TRBV30, the J call TRBJ1-3; no definite D call. Trimming cost V 4 bases and J 0 bases, with 4 bases left between them. CDR1 is GTSNPN and CDR2 is SVGIG in the germline V gene (reference sequence). The CDR3 loop spans 12 amino acids.

The rearrangement uses TRBV10-3 and TRBJ2-7; TRBD2 might be the D (6 bases). The germline CDR1 and CDR2 sequences are ENHRY and SYGVKD. V lost 8 bases, J lost 5 bases, and 10 bases lay in between. The CDR3 covers 11 residues. The CDR3 DNA sequence: TGTGCCATCGGGGGAGGCCACGAGCAGTACTTC. It is translated as CAIGGGHEQYF.

V is TRBV27 and J is TRBJ2-7, with D perhaps TRBD1 (6 bases). CDR3 length: 12 amino acids. The V end was cut by 5 bases, the J end by 4 bases, with 9 bases between. CDR1 is MNHEY and CDR2 is SMNVEV in the germline V gene (reference sequence). CDR3 in amino acids: CASSQTGYEQYF. The DNA for the CDR3 is TGTGCCAGCAGTCAGACAGGTTACGAGCAGTACTTC.

The V and J genes are TRBV6-5 and TRBJ2-5; possibly TRBD1 or TRBD2 for D (5 bases each). CDR1 is MNHEY, CDR2 SVGAGI, per germline. The CDR3 runs 14 residues. V was shortened by 4 bases and J by 5 bases, with 14 bases between the two germline ends. The CDR3 loop reads CASSSGRVGETQYF. The CDR3 DNA follows: TGTGCCAGCAGTTCGGGACGCGTCGGTGAGACCCAGTACTTC.

This chain uses TRBV28 with TRBJ2-2, with a weak D call TRBD1 (5 bases). Per the germline V gene, CDR1 is MDHEN and CDR2 is SYDVKM. With 8 bases removed from V and 3 bases from J, the gap between germline ends came to 22 bases. The CDR3 has 17 residues. In DNA, the CDR3 is TGTGCCAGCTCCCCGTCCAAGTGGGGCGCCGACACCGGGGAGCTGTTTTTT. Residues: CASSPSKWGADTGELFF.

The V and J genes are TRBV18 and TRBJ1-3; weak D call: TRBD1 (6 bases). Germline CDR1 is KGHSH and CDR2 is LQKENI. The germline V and J ends were trimmed by 3 bases and 0 bases, with 15 bases remaining between them. The CDR3 contains 17 residues. The CDR3 loop reads CASSPPGGATSGNTIYF. The CDR3 bases are TGTGCCAGCTCACCCCCCGGGGGCGCGACCTCTGGAAACACCATATATTTT.

The chain joins TRBV7-7 to TRBJ2-2; possibly TRBD1 for D (5 bases). CDR1 and CDR2 from the germline V gene are SSHAT and FNYEAQ (reference sequence). CDR3 length: 16 amino acids. The V gene lost 5 bases and the J gene lost 0 bases, with 13 bases spanning the gap. The CDR3 sequence: CASSRTPSANTGELFF. CDR3 nucleotides: TGTGCCAGCAGCCGGACACCTTCCGCGAACACCGGGGAGCTGTTTTTT.

This sequence joins TRBV4-2 and TRBJ2-5, with 9 bases identical to TRBD1. J was trimmed by 3 bases and V by 1 base; bases with no gene match: 6. Germline loops: CDR1 LGHNA, CDR2 YNFKEQ. The CDR3 totals 16 residues. The CDR3 nucleotides are TGTGCCAGCAGCCAAGGACCGGGACAGGGCGAAGAGACCCAGTACTTC. Encoded protein: CASSQGPGQGEETQYF.

The rearrangement links TRBV5-1 to TRBJ2-2; tentatively, D is TRBD1 (5 bases). The CDR3 extends over 15 amino acids. The V end lost 0 bases, the J end lost 7 bases, and 13 bases lay between the germline ends. Germline assignment: CDR1 SGHRS and CDR2 YFSETQ. CDR3 nucleotide sequence: TGCGCCAGCAGCTTGGAAAGGGGAATCGGCGGGGAGCTGTTTTTT. Translated, it gives CASSLERGIGGELFF.

This clone was seen more than once but under ten times. The gene calls are TRBV30 and TRBJ1-4; unclear D gene. CDR1 is GTSNPN and CDR2 is SVGIG in the germline V gene (reference sequence). The V end was cut by 2 bases, the J end by 2 bases, with 9 bases between. This CDR3 comprises 14 residues. DNA for the CDR3: TGTGCCTGGAGTTTCGGGTTTACTAATGAAAAACTGTTTTTT. Translation: CAWSFGFTNEKLFF.

This chain connects TRBV14 to TRBJ1-2; D not certain. The germline gives CDR1 SGHDN, CDR2 FVKESK. V was clipped by 1 base and J by 8 bases, with 11 bases between them. This CDR3 has 13 amino acids. CDR3 residues: CASSQGFGVGYTF. Written as DNA, the CDR3 is TGTGCCAGCAGCCAAGGCTTTGGGGTAGGCTACACCTTC.

In its sample, this clone ranks as medium-sized. The genes are TRBV7-9 and TRBJ1-2, with a possible D match to TRBD1 (5 bases). CDR3 length equals 18 residues. Trimming took off 1 base at V and 2 bases at J, with 20 bases between the two ends. From germline, CDR1 is SEHNR and CDR2 FQNEAQ (reference sequence). The chain's CDR3 is CASSLVKKTGAGNYGYTF. In nucleotides, the CDR3 is TGTGCCAGCAGCTTAGTGAAAAAGACCGGGGCGGGAAACTATGGCTACACCTTC.

The CDR3, as DNA: TGTGCCAGCAGCTTAGGGCTAGCGGGAGATGAGCAGTTCTTC. Translating it yields CASSLGLAGDEQFF. The V gene is TRBV11-2, the J gene TRBJ2-1, with 10 bases fitting TRBD2. The germline CDR1 and CDR2 sequences are SGHAT and FQNNGV. Losses at the gene ends were 1 base for V and 8 bases for J; bases not matched to a gene: 2. The CDR3 has 14 residues.

CDR3 in DNA: TGTGCCTGGAGCCAGGGGGCTTCGGAAAAACTGTTTTTT. It specifies CAWSQGASEKLFF. J is TRBJ1-4 and V is TRBV30; TRBD1 aligns across 8 bases. The CDR3 runs 13 residues. Losses at the gene ends were 3 bases for V and 8 bases for J; bases not matched to a gene: 5. Germline V CDR1 and CDR2: GTSNPN, SVGIG (reference sequence).

The rearrangement links TRBV13 to TRBJ2-7, with TRBD1 as a possible D gene (5 bases). V was shortened by 2 bases and J by 2 bases, with 22 bases between the two germline ends. CDR1 and CDR2 (germline): PRHDT, FYEKMQ (reference sequence). CDR3 size: 18 residues. The DNA of the CDR3 is TGTGCCAGCAGCTTAAAAGTGACCCCCGCAGGGCTTACCTACGAGCAGTACTTC. As protein: CASSLKVTPAGLTYEQYF.